What follows are 13 T cell receptor beta chains derived from one specimen sequenced in a study of T-cell reconstitution after alpha-beta-depleted transplantation in children. The library targeted TCRbeta and was prepared with unique molecular identifiers. TCRdb re-derived calls from the PCR reads in MiXCR, one entry per CDR3 protein. The table includes a few hundred thousand distinct CDR3 sequences, about a tenth detected once. This material consisted of PBMCs from the stem cell graft donor, taken from the stem cell graft. The receptors derive from a human donor who donated a stem cell graft to a child with acute myeloid leukemia.

This clonotype has just a few counts. The chain has TRBV4-1 and TRBJ2-7; a weak D match, TRBD2 (6 bases). This CDR3 is built from 13 residues. V lost 1 base and J lost 4, with 8 bases in between. Germline-derived CDR1 and CDR2 are MGHRA and YSYEKL. The CDR3 DNA is TGCGCCAGCAGCCAAGGGGAGGCGTACGAGCAGTACTTC. This gives the protein CASSQGEAYEQYF.

A few counts support this clonotype. CDR3 sequence reads: CSVTGTANTGELFF. The CDR3, as DNA: TGCAGCGTCACCGGGACAGCGAACACCGGGGAGCTGTTTTTT. The chain couples TRBV29-1 to TRBJ2-2; 7 bases fit TRBD1. The CDR3 has 14 amino acids. With 6 bases clipped from V and 0 bases from J, the junction kept 4 bases outside the gene matches. The germline V gene has CDR1 SQVTM and CDR2 ANQGSEA.

The rearrangement uses TRBV11-3 and TRBJ2-5; possible D gene TRBD2, 6 bases. The CDR3 totals 13 residues. V was shortened by 4 bases and J by 3 bases, with 9 bases between the two germline ends. Germline V gene data show CDR1 as SGHNT and CDR2 as YENEEA. The CDR3 sequence: CASSSRGKETQYF. CDR3 nucleotides: TGTGCCAGCAGCTCACGGGGGAAAGAGACCCAGTACTTC.

Only a few counts were recorded for this clonotype. This CDR3 fails to terminate in the conserved phenylalanine or tryptophan, so it likely reflects a read error. The DNA is left out, because the CDR3 cannot be placed on it with certainty; the CDR3 is given as TCRdb lists it. This chain connects TRBV7-2 to TRBJ2-4. A total of 10 residues make up the CDR3, ends included. Germline V gives CDR1 SGHTA, CDR2 FQGNSA. The CDR3: CAVGYLFLFN.

The CDR3: CASSLELAENNEQFF. The CDR3 region has the DNA TGCGCCAGCAGCTTGGAACTAGCGGAAAACAATGAGCAGTTCTTC. The J gene is TRBJ2-1, the V gene TRBV5-1; 8 nucleotides align to TRBD2. V lost 0 bases to trimming and J lost 5 bases; unmatched junction nucleotides: 4. Germline-derived CDR1 and CDR2 are SGHRS and YFSETQ. This CDR3 region has 15 residues.

The genes are TRBV7-2 and TRBJ2-3; no firm D call. The germline V and J ends were trimmed by 5 bases and 5 bases, with 17 bases remaining between them. The germline CDR1 and CDR2 sequences are SGHTA and FQGNSA. This CDR3 comprises 15 residues. The CDR3 reads CASSPNPGLGDTQYF. DNA of the CDR3: TGTGCCAGCAGCCCCAACCCCGGGCTGGGAGATACGCAGTATTTT.

CDR3 sequence (DNA): TGTGCCAGCAGCTCGTCGGTGGGGGCCGCTGAAGCTTTCTTT. Protein product: CASSSSVGAAEAFF. This sequence joins TRBV7-9 and TRBJ1-1; maybe TRBD1 (6 bases). Germline V lookup: CDR1 SEHNR, CDR2 FQNEAQ (reference sequence). V was cut by 4 bases and J by 6 bases, with 15 bases left in between. This CDR3 comprises 14 residues. Variable domain in full (rest from reference TRBV7-9 and TRBJ1-1): DTGVSQNPRHKITKRGQNVTFRCDPISEHNRLYWYRQTLGQGPEFLTYFQNEAQLEKSRLLSDRFSAERPKGSFSTLEIQRTEQGDSAMYLCASSSSVGAAEAFFGQGTRLTVV.

The table lists this clonotype with many counts. The V call is TRBV11-2, the J call TRBJ1-3; a possible D gene is TRBD1 (5 bases). Per germline, CDR1 SGHAT and CDR2 FQNNGV. The germline V and J ends were trimmed by 1 base and 4 bases, with 14 bases remaining between them. CDR3 size: 16 residues. The CDR3, as DNA: TGTGCCAGCAGCTTAGGCGGGACGGCGGAGGGAAACACCATATATTTT. Its translation is CASSLGGTAEGNTIYF.

In this sample, this clonotype turned up many times. Here the CDR3 reads CASSATSGTDTQYF. The CDR3 bases are TGTGCCAGCAGTGCTACTAGCGGTACAGATACGCAGTATTTT. This rearrangement joins TRBV6-4 to TRBJ2-3; 8 bases align to TRBD2. The CDR3 runs to 14 residues. Germline loops: CDR1 MRHNA, CDR2 SNTAGT. The ends lost 4 bases at V and 3 bases at J; junction bases unmatched: 3.

This clonotype showed up just a few times. The chain has TRBV7-2 and TRBJ2-7; the D gene is possibly TRBD1 (6 bases). The CDR3 totals 15 residues. V dropped 2 bases and J dropped 0 bases, with 11 bases sitting between them. Germline V gene sequence: CDR1 SGHTA, CDR2 FQGNSA. The CDR3 protein is CASSLRGSSSYEQYF. In DNA form, the CDR3 reads TGTGCCAGCAGCTTAAGGGGGAGCAGCTCCTACGAGCAGTACTTC.

The table lists this clonotype with a few counts. V gene TRBV11-2 combines with J gene TRBJ2-5, with D possibly matching TRBD2 (5 bases). This CDR3 is 15 amino acids long. The germline V and J ends were trimmed by 0 bases and 5 bases, with 13 bases remaining between them. The V gene's germline CDR1 is SGHAT and CDR2 FQNNGV. The CDR3 is CASSLDQRAEETQYF. CDR3 DNA sequence: TGTGCCAGCAGCTTAGATCAGAGGGCCGAGGAGACCCAGTACTTC.

This clonotype was observed many times. The genes are TRBV29-1 and TRBJ1-1; D call uncertain. Germline V gives CDR1 SQVTM, CDR2 ANQGSEA. This CDR3 has 14 residues. V was cut by 4 bases and J by 0 bases, with 12 bases left in between. The CDR3 nucleotides read TGCAGCGTTGGGGCAGGACGGCTGAACACTGAAGCTTTCTTT. It codes for CSVGAGRLNTEAFF.

This clonotype was observed a handful of times. CDR3 sequence: CASSLMPGEMAETQYF. The CDR3 nucleotides are TGCGCCAGCAGCTTGATGCCGGGAGAGATGGCAGAGACCCAGTACTTC. This rearrangement joins TRBV5-1 to TRBJ2-5, with D possibly matching TRBD2 (6 bases). Germline CDR1 SGHRS, CDR2 YFSETQ. V shed 1 base and J shed 4 bases, with 17 bases lying between them. The length of the CDR3 is 16 residues.